This passage covers 22 T cell receptor beta chains from one sample sequenced in a study of response to subunit inactivated influenza vaccine. TCRdb fed the RT-PCR reads into MiXCR, producing one record per CDR3 protein. The sample shows 400,000 to 650,000 distinct CDR3 sequences, 6.5% to 8% of them seen only once. The sample consisted of PBMCs from blood, taken less than 30 months after vaccination. Receptor source: a man aged 45 to 75 who received an inactivated influenza vaccine.

This clonotype was seen at least ten times. V usage is TRBV5-1 and J usage is TRBJ2-1, with D possibly TRBD2 on 6 matching bases. The V gene's germline CDR1 is SGHRS and CDR2 YFSETQ. The CDR3 has 16 amino acids. V was cut by 2 bases and J by 5 bases, with 17 bases left in between. CDR3 nucleotide sequence: TGCGCCAGCAGCTTTGGAGGGTTGCAAGGGAACAATGAGCAGTTCTTC. Protein product: CASSFGGLQGNNEQFF.

The chain joins TRBV28 to TRBJ2-3; D may correspond to TRBD1 or TRBD2 (6 bases each). The V gene's germline CDR1 is MDHEN and CDR2 SYDVKM. V was cut by 5 bases and J by 5 bases, with 20 bases left in between. CDR3 size: 16 residues. The CDR3 loop is CASSRPGGGMGDTQYF. The CDR3 nucleotides read TGTGCCAGCAGTCGCCCCGGGGGCGGGATGGGAGATACGCAGTATTTT.

The gene calls are TRBV20-1 and TRBJ2-4; 8 bases fit TRBD1. Germline CDR1 DFQATT, CDR2 SNEGSKA (reference sequence). CDR3 length: 14 amino acids. V lost 3 bases to trimming and J lost 4 bases; unmatched junction nucleotides: 5. The chain's CDR3 is CSASRTGLKNIQYF. CDR3 coding DNA: TGCAGTGCTAGTAGGACAGGGTTGAAAAACATTCAGTACTTC.

This clonotype was seen more than once but under ten times. The V call is TRBV5-6, the J call TRBJ2-1, with TRBD2 identical over 7 bases. With 3 bases clipped from V and 6 bases from J, the junction kept 0 bases outside the gene matches. Germline V gene data show CDR1 as SGHDT and CDR2 as YYEEEE. This CDR3 is 12 amino acids long. CDR3 sequence reads: CASSWTSNEQFF. Here the CDR3 DNA reads TGTGCCAGCAGCTGGACTAGCAATGAGCAGTTCTTC.

This clonotype occurred a few times. The V call is TRBV4-1, the J call TRBJ1-6; 8 nucleotides match TRBD1. Germline CDR1 is MGHRA and CDR2 is YSYEKL. Germline trimming cut 2 bases from V and 7 bases from J; bases unmatched to any gene: 4. The CDR3 is 15 amino acids. The CDR3, as DNA: TGCGCCAGCAGCCAACGGACAGGGATGAATTCACCCCTCCACTTT. Its translation: CASSQRTGMNSPLHF.

This clonotype was seen only a few times. The gene calls are TRBV20-1 and TRBJ2-2, with D maybe TRBD2 (5 bases). The CDR3 covers 15 residues. V lost 0 bases and J lost 4, with 12 bases in between. CDR1 and CDR2 from the germline V gene are DFQATT and SNEGSKA (reference sequence). CDR3 region: CSARDRRGGTGELFF. CDR3 sequence (DNA): TGCAGTGCTAGAGATAGGCGCGGAGGCACCGGGGAGCTGTTTTTT.

This clonotype occurred many times. This chain joins TRBV9 and TRBJ1-1; the D is unclear. The ends were cut back, 2 bases at V and 0 bases at J, with 14 bases in the middle. The CDR3 is made up of 16 amino acids. The V gene's germline CDR1 is SGDLS and CDR2 YYNGEE. CDR3 in DNA: TGTGCCAGCAGCGTCGGTACCCTCGTCATGAACACTGAAGCTTTCTTT. It encodes CASSVGTLVMNTEAFF. Using reference TRBV9 and TRBJ1-1 for the parts outside the CDR3, the full variable domain is DSGVTQTPKHLITATGQRVTLRCSPRSGDLSVYWYQQSLDQGLQFLIQYYNGEERAKGNILERFSAQQFPDLHSELNLSSLELGDSALYFCASSVGTLVMNTEAFFGQGTRLTVV.

This clonotype was recorded a few times. The chain recombines TRBV29-1 with TRBJ2-2; D may be TRBD1 or TRBD2 (6 bases each). CDR1 is SQVTM, CDR2 ANQGSEA, per germline. The V and J ends lost 2 bases and 2 bases respectively, with 12 bases between them. The CDR3 is 15 amino acids. CDR3 in DNA: TGCAGCGTTGAATTCCGGGGGCGAAACACCGGGGAGCTGTTTTTT. Translated: CSVEFRGRNTGELFF.

The V and J genes are TRBV4-2 and TRBJ2-1; the match to TRBD1 covers 7 bases. This CDR3 has 16 amino acids. With V trimmed by 0 bases and J by 2 bases, 4 bases remained unmatched. CDR1 LGHNA and CDR2 YNFKEQ come from the germline V gene. The CDR3 reads CASSQDDDRAYNEQFF. The CDR3 nucleotides read TGTGCCAGCAGCCAAGATGATGACAGGGCCTACAATGAGCAGTTCTTC.

The V gene is TRBV28, the J gene TRBJ1-5; no definite D call. This CDR3 has 17 residues. V was cut by 3 bases and J by 2 bases, with 17 bases left in between. In germline, CDR1 is MDHEN, CDR2 SYDVKM. CDR3 DNA: TGTGCCAGCAGTTTCGCGAACTGGTGGTATCGCAATCAGCCCCAGCATTTT. The encoded protein is CASSFANWWYRNQPQHF.

This chain links TRBV12-3 or TRBV12-4 with TRBJ1-4, with D perhaps TRBD1 (6 bases). The CDR3 has 14 amino acids. Between the trimmed V and J ends, which lost 0 bases and 10 bases, there was a span of 12 bases. The CDR3 DNA follows: TGTGCCAGCAGTTTAGCAGGGGGAAGTGGAAAACTGTTTTTT. Amino acid sequence: CASSLAGGSGKLFF.

This clonotype has at least ten counts. The gene calls are TRBV7-2 and TRBJ2-7; D not certain. The CDR3 covers 14 residues. V was shortened by 1 base and J by 0 bases, with 7 bases between the two germline ends. CDR1 and CDR2 from the germline V gene are SGHTA and FQGNSA. The CDR3 bases are TGTGCCAGCAGCTTAGTCCCGGGCTCCTACGAGCAGTACTTC. It encodes CASSLVPGSYEQYF. Full variable domain (rest looked up from reference TRBV7-2 and TRBJ2-7): GAGVSQSPSNKVTEKGKDVELRCDPISGHTALYWYRQSLGQGLEFLIYFQGNSAPDKSGLPSDRFSAERTGGSVSTLTIQRTQQEDSAVYLCASSLVPGSYEQYFGPGTRLTVT.

This clonotype was seen many times. J is TRBJ2-3 and V is TRBV10-3, with 9 positions matching TRBD2. J lost 2 bases, V lost 11 bases, and 5 bases had no gene match. Germline CDR1 is ENHRY and CDR2 is SYGVKD. The CDR3 sequence is 13 residues long. CDR3 nucleotide sequence: TGTGCCGGCGGCGGGGGGGACACAGATACGCAGTATTTT. It specifies CAGGGGDTDTQYF.

This clonotype was counted a few times. The chain joins TRBV5-1 to TRBJ2-5; D tentatively reads TRBD1 or TRBD2 (5 bases each). Germline lookup yields CDR1 SGHRS and CDR2 YFSETQ. This CDR3 has 15 amino acids. Trimming took off 1 base at V and 4 bases at J, with 14 bases between the two ends. The CDR3: CASSLTGTQGETQYF. The CDR3 DNA reads TGCGCCAGCAGCTTGACCGGGACCCAGGGAGAGACCCAGTACTTC.

In its sample, this clonotype was seen a few times. The CDR3 nucleotides are TGTGCCAGCAGCCTCAGAGGGAACGTTGAAAAACTGTTTTTT. It encodes CASSLRGNVEKLFF. The chain employs TRBV11-2 and TRBJ1-4; D is unresolved. V dropped 5 bases and J dropped 7 bases, with 14 bases sitting between them. The CDR3 spans 14 residues. Germline loops: CDR1 SGHAT, CDR2 FQNNGV.

In its sample, this clonotype was seen many times. The V call is TRBV10-3, the J call TRBJ2-7, with TRBD2 matching 11 bases. Trimming took 6 bases from V and 2 from J; bases not matched to a gene: 6. The CDR3 runs 15 residues. The germline CDR1 and CDR2 sequences are ENHRY and SYGVKD. In nucleotides, the CDR3 is TGTGCCATCAGGAGGAAACTAGCGGGAGCCTACGAGCAGTACTTC. It specifies CAIRRKLAGAYEQYF.

The genes are TRBV28 and TRBJ2-3; D might be TRBD2 (5 bases). CDR1 is MDHEN, CDR2 SYDVKM, per germline. Trimming removed 1 base at V and 8 bases at J, with 16 bases between. The CDR3 runs 15 residues. CDR3 protein: CASSLLALSLGTQYF. The CDR3, as DNA: TGTGCCAGCAGTTTATTAGCGCTCTCGTTAGGTACGCAGTATTTT.

This clonotype appeared many times. The V and J genes are TRBV7-2 and TRBJ1-4; D unresolved. The length of the CDR3 is 14 residues. V was trimmed by 3 bases and J by 4 bases, leaving 9 bases between them. The V gene's germline CDR1 is SGHTA and CDR2 FQGNSA. The CDR3: CASSLVGVNEKLFF. The CDR3 bases are TGTGCCAGCAGCTTGGTAGGAGTTAATGAAAAACTGTTTTTT.

The sample holds a few counts of this clonotype. The chain uses TRBV2 and TRBJ2-5, with TRBD1 matching over 10 bases. Germline V gene sequence: CDR1 SNHLY, CDR2 FYNNEI. This CDR3 has 15 residues. V lost 6 bases, J lost 5 bases, and 9 bases stayed unmatched. CDR3 in amino acids: CASRGQGYNVETQYF. The CDR3 bases are TGTGCCAGCAGGGGACAGGGGTATAATGTGGAGACCCAGTACTTC.

This clonotype was seen many times. The chain links TRBV12-3 or TRBV12-4 to TRBJ1-4; D unresolved. This CDR3 spans 13 amino acids. V was shortened by 6 bases and J by 5 bases, with 10 bases between the two germline ends. The CDR3 spells CASSRWTNEKLFF. The CDR3 region has the DNA TGTGCCAGCAGCCGATGGACCAATGAAAAACTGTTTTTT.

This clonotype has a handful of counts. The chain combines TRBV12-3 or TRBV12-4 with TRBJ2-3; TRBD2 aligns across 11 bases. V trimming: 5 bases; J trimming: 5 bases; junction bases outside the gene matches: 6. This CDR3 contains 15 residues. As DNA, the CDR3 is TGTGCCAGCAGTCCCTCTAGCGGGGGGCAAGATACGCAGTATTTT. Translated, it gives CASSPSSGGQDTQYF.

This clonotype occurred many times. The chain links TRBV28 to TRBJ2-1; 9 positions match TRBD2. After removal of 6 bases from V and 7 bases from J, the junction contained 10 bases not matched to a gene. The CDR3 runs 15 residues. Germline V gene lookup returns CDR1 MDHEN and CDR2 SYDVKM. CDR3 sequence: CASSVSGRSRNEQFF. The CDR3 coding sequence is TGTGCCAGCAGCGTTAGCGGGAGAAGTCGGAATGAGCAGTTCTTC.